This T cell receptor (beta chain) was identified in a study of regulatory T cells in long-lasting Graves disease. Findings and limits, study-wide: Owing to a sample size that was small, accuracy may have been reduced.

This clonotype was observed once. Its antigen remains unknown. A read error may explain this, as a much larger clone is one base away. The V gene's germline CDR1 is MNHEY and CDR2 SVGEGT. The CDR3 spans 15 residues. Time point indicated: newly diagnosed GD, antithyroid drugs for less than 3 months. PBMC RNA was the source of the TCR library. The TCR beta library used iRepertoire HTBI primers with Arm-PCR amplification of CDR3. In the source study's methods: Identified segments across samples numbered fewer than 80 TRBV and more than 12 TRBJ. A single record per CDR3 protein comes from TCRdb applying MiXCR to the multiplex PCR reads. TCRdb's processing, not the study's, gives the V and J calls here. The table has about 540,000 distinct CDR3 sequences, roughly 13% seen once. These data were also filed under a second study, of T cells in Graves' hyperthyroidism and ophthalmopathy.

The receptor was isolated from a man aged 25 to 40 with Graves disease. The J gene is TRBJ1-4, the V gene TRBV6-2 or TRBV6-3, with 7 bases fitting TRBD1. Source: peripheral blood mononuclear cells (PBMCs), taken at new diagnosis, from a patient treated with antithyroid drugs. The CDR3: CAGSYTGTVNEKLFF. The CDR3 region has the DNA TGTGCCGGCAGTTACACCGGGACAGTTAATGAAAAACTGTTTTTT.